Below are 21 T cell receptor beta chains sequenced from a single sample in a study of control samples from healthy donors and cancer patients. The data were produced by immunoSEQ multiplex PCR, yet TCRdb's version contains in-frame clones alone and is incomplete. The sample yields tens of thousands of clones, around 91% seen once. What was sequenced was blood. Receptors originate from a man aged 45-65 years in good health.

The J gene is TRBJ2-1, the V gene TRBV3-1 (or the pseudogene TRBV3-2); D unclear. CDR3 length: 12 residues. Germline V gene lookup returns CDR1 LGHDT and CDR2 YNNKEL (reference sequence). Trimming took off 4 bases at V and 7 bases at J, with 8 bases between the two ends. The CDR3 spells CASSPLGNEQFF. For the CDR3, the DNA is TGTGCCAGCAGCCCCCTGGGGAATGAGCAGTTCTTC.

The gene calls are TRBV6-5 and TRBJ1-6, with 8 bases identical to TRBD1. This CDR3 is built from 13 residues. Germline CDR1 and CDR2: MNHEY and SVGAGI. J gave up 7 bases and V 10 bases, and 6 bases lay outside the gene matches. In DNA, the CDR3 is TGTGCCACTCAGGGACAGGAGAATTCACCCCTCCACTTT. This sequence encodes CATQGQENSPLHF.

V is TRBV7-9 and J is TRBJ2-7; 8 nucleotides line up with TRBD1. The CDR3 spans 15 residues. The junction had 11 bases not matched to a gene; V was cut back by 5 bases and J by 5 bases. CDR1 is SEHNR, CDR2 FQNEAQ, per germline (reference sequence). The DNA of the CDR3 is TGTGCCAGCAGCCCACAGGGGGAAGTTACCCACGAGCAGTACTTC. This codes for CASSPQGEVTHEQYF.

This CDR3 is CASSLRGDNYGYTF. The CDR3, as DNA: TGTGCCAGCTCACTGCGGGGGGACAACTATGGCTACACCTTC. The chain couples TRBV18 to TRBJ1-2; weak D call: TRBD1 (5 bases). Per germline, CDR1 KGHSH and CDR2 LQKENI. This CDR3 is built from 14 residues. Trimming stripped 4 bases from V and 2 bases from J, with 11 bases between.

The genes are TRBV9 and TRBJ2-7; D is perhaps TRBD2 (7 bases). CDR1 and CDR2 from the germline V gene are SGDLS and YYNGEE. CDR3 size: 14 residues. The V end was cut by 4 bases, the J end by 4 bases, with 15 bases between. The CDR3 DNA is TGTGCCAGCAGCCGGGGGGCTGGACAATACGAGCAGTACTTC. This translates into CASSRGAGQYEQYF.

This clone was seen a few times. The chain joins TRBV7-9 to TRBJ2-7; weak D call: TRBD2 (6 bases). Trimming took off 0 bases at V and 0 bases at J, with 9 bases between the two ends. Germline assignment: CDR1 SEHNR and CDR2 FQNEAQ (reference sequence). The CDR3 loop spans 15 amino acids. CDR3 in amino acids: CASSLADGGSYEQYF. In DNA, the CDR3 is TGTGCCAGCAGCTTAGCGGACGGGGGCTCCTACGAGCAGTACTTC.

The chain carries TRBV2 and TRBJ1-3, with no clear D. CDR1 SNHLY and CDR2 FYNNEI come from the germline V gene. The CDR3 runs to 14 residues. Deletions cut 7 bases from V and 0 bases from J, with 10 bases between. CDR3 amino acids: CASKIINSGNTIYF. DNA for the CDR3: TGTGCCAGCAAAATAATAAACTCTGGAAACACCATATATTTT.

In its sample, this clone was seen once. The J gene is TRBJ2-4, the V gene TRBV6-6; D call uncertain. V was cut by 0 bases and J by 0 bases, with 9 bases left in between. Germline V CDR1 and CDR2: MNHNY, SVGAGI (reference sequence). CDR3 length equals 16 residues. The CDR3 DNA reads TGTGCCAGCAGTTACTCGAAGAAACTAGCCAAAAACATTCAGTACTTC. This sequence encodes CASSYSKKLAKNIQYF.

A remark on this clone: Other DNA sequences from this sample encode an identical CDR3 as well. The chain joins TRBV7-9 to TRBJ1-5, with D unresolved. V shed 6 bases and J shed 6 bases, with 12 bases lying between them. The CDR3 covers 13 residues. Looked up from germline, CDR1 is SEHNR and CDR2 is FQNEAQ (reference sequence). The CDR3 region has the DNA TGTGCCAGCAGACTTAACCCGGGTCAGCCCCAGCATTTT. Encoded protein: CASRLNPGQPQHF.

The J gene is TRBJ2-2, the V gene TRBV7-3; D is undetermined. The ends were cut back, 8 bases at V and 1 base at J, with 8 bases in the middle. Germline-derived CDR1 and CDR2 are SGHTA and FQGTGA. The CDR3 is made up of 13 amino acids. The CDR3 reads CASGTVNTGELFF. The DNA for the CDR3 is TGTGCCAGCGGAACAGTGAACACCGGGGAGCTGTTTTTT.

V usage is TRBV6-1 and J usage is TRBJ1-1; a weak D match, TRBD1 (5 bases). Germline lookup yields CDR1 MNHNS and CDR2 SASEGT. V lost 2 bases and J 0 bases, leaving 10 bases between the germline ends. The CDR3 is 15 amino acids. The CDR3 sequence: CASSEWGSMNTEAFF. The CDR3 DNA is TGTGCCAGCAGTGAATGGGGGTCTATGAACACTGAAGCTTTCTTT.

V gene TRBV10-3 combines with J gene TRBJ2-7; D possibly corresponds to TRBD1 (6 bases). The CDR3 runs 16 residues. CDR1 is ENHRY and CDR2 is SYGVKD in the germline V gene. Trimming took off 4 bases at V and 5 bases at J, with 21 bases between the two ends. This CDR3 reads CAISGVGRGYPDEQYF. The CDR3 nucleotides read TGTGCCATCAGTGGTGTCGGCAGGGGATATCCGGACGAGCAGTACTTC.

The chain couples TRBV5-1 to TRBJ1-1; D remains ambiguous. With 7 bases removed from V and 1 base from J, the gap between germline ends came to 17 bases. Germline CDR1 is SGHRS and CDR2 is YFSETQ. CDR3 size: 15 residues. For the CDR3, the DNA is TGCGCCAGCTCCCTTGGTATATCCCAGAACACTGAAGCTTTCTTT. Encoded protein: CASSLGISQNTEAFF.

The genes are TRBV5-8 and TRBJ2-1, with TRBD2 matching 9 bases. The trim removed 1 base at V and 4 bases at J, leaving 18 bases unmatched. CDR1 is SGHTS and CDR2 is YDEGEE in the germline V gene. CDR3 length: 20 amino acids. The CDR3: CASSLYAGGPFHNQYNEQFF. The CDR3 DNA follows: TGTGCCAGCAGCTTGTATGCGGGGGGGCCCTTTCATAACCAATACAATGAGCAGTTCTTC.

This clone was detected only once. The chain is built from TRBV5-1 and TRBJ2-7, with 8 bases aligning to TRBD1. J gave up 2 bases and V 4 bases, and 8 bases lay outside the gene matches. Germline assignment: CDR1 SGHRS and CDR2 YFSETQ. The CDR3 spans 15 residues. The CDR3 bases are TGCGCCAGCAGCACTCTACAGGGGGGTACCTACGAGCAGTACTTC. The encoded protein is CASSTLQGGTYEQYF.

This sequence joins TRBV6-5 and TRBJ2-5, with D perhaps matching TRBD1 (6 bases). This CDR3 contains 15 residues. The germline CDR1 and CDR2 sequences are MNHEY and SVGAGI. V was trimmed by 7 bases and J by 5 bases, leaving 20 bases between them. CDR3 in DNA: TGTGCCAGCACCCGAGGGGGTACTTGGCAGGAGACCCAGTACTTC. Translation: CASTRGGTWQETQYF.

The chain recombines TRBV7-2 with TRBJ2-5; 12 nucleotides align to TRBD1. This CDR3 has 14 residues. Germline V gene lookup returns CDR1 SGHTA and CDR2 FQGNSA. With 7 bases clipped from V and 4 bases from J, the junction kept 4 bases outside the gene matches. CDR3 in DNA: TGTGCCAGCATCCGGGACAGGGGGCGAGAGACCCAGTACTTC. It codes for CASIRDRGRETQYF.

This sequence joins TRBV5-1 and TRBJ2-3, with 14 positions matching TRBD2. The V segment lost 4 bases and the J segment 8 bases; nucleotides outside the gene matches: 9. Germline-derived CDR1 and CDR2 are SGHRS and YFSETQ. The CDR3 totals 16 residues. CDR3 bases: TGCGCCAGCAGCCAGTACGGGGGACTAGCGGGAGCTACGCAGTATTTT. Protein product: CASSQYGGLAGATQYF.

This chain's CDR3 is CASSMLRGGRYEQFF. As DNA, the CDR3 is TGTGCCAGTAGTATGTTGCGGGGGGGAAGATATGAGCAGTTCTTC. V gene TRBV19 combines with J gene TRBJ2-1; 9 bases agree with TRBD2. CDR1 is LNHDA and CDR2 is SQIVND in the germline V gene (reference sequence). This CDR3 has 15 amino acids. V shed 3 bases, J shed 8 bases, and the junction held 8 bases outside the gene matches.

The gene calls are TRBV5-6 and TRBJ1-6; no clear D gene. CDR1 SGHDT and CDR2 YYEEEE come from the germline V gene. This CDR3 region has 13 residues. Trimming left V 0 bases short and J 7 bases short, with 5 bases between. DNA of the CDR3: TGTGCCAGCAGCTTGGAAGTGAATTCACCCCTCCACTTT. Translating gives CASSLEVNSPLHF.

V and J are TRBV29-1 and TRBJ1-2; 7 bases match TRBD1. The germline V gene has CDR1 SQVTM and CDR2 ANQGSEA. This CDR3 is 14 amino acids long. V lost 6 bases and J lost 0; bases outside the gene matches: 7. CDR3 loop: CSVRGGLTNYGYTF. The CDR3 DNA follows: TGCAGCGTCAGGGGGGGACTGACTAACTATGGCTACACCTTC.